The T cell receptor (beta chain) under discussion was sequenced for a study of beta chain features in type 1 diabetes (dated by TCRdb to 2016 to 2018). About the full investigation: Patients and healthy donors did not differ in mean age, gender distribution, total cell number or subset yield. Across all samples, around 100 million sorted cells were examined, and cell number per subset correlated strongly with RNA yield. In the study, recently diagnosed type 1 diabetes patients and matched healthy donors were compared on the TCRB repertoires of their sorted circulating CD4+ T cell subsets. Whereas all 30 or so donors provided naive and central memory subsets, regulatory and stem cell-like memory subsets were isolated from just 8 patients and about 8 healthy donors. Overall results and qualifications from the work: Naive, central memory and regulatory TCRB repertoires appeared to be more alike among patients than among healthy donors. Because cDNA was sequenced instead of genomic DNA, highly expressing activated cells could be over-represented, though the groups showed no difference in activation or CD3 levels. A moderate but significant shortening of TCRB CDR3 length was observed in type 1 diabetes patients in all four CD4+ subsets. HLA sub-analyses involved small numbers of individuals, so any influence of HLA type on TCRB rearrangement remained unresolved. At VDJ recombination sites, patients with type 1 diabetes made fewer insertions and deleted more nucleotides, a pattern implying thymic rearrangement abnormalities. Shorter templates might be favored by PCR, yet because patient and control samples were amplified and corrected together, any such skew would affect both groups equally.

All of the isolated RNA was reverse transcribed with the High Capacity cDNA Reverse Transcription Kit, so expressed TCRB transcripts were sequenced. Deep immunoSEQ sequencing was applied to naive, central memory and regulatory T cell samples, giving an average of roughly 3.6 million total reads per sample. Sorted cells were lysed in RLT buffer and RNA was extracted with DNase-treated RNeasy Micro or Mini kits, depending on cell number. To prevent cross-contamination, every cell subset was processed on its own, while patient and healthy donor samples were processed together. The immunoSEQ multiplex PCR was used to amplify TCRB sequences from cDNA, yielding 87-bp fragments that span the CDR3 region. Sequencing of the amplicons was done on the Illumina HiSeq platform. As for the original processing: Synthetic template baselines were used to correct PCR bias computationally, reads within Hamming distance 2 were collapsed, and singletons that could not be merged were discarded. Reads were aligned to IMGT to assign V, D and J genes, CDR3 length, and insertions or deletions at six rearrangement sites. Clonotype counts were normalized to sorted cell number within each subset before computing true diversity and Gini coefficients with the tcR R package. The overlap coefficient, calculated on TCRB nucleotide sequences, was used to quantify repertoire sharing. Out-of-frame TCRB sequences from naive cells were analyzed as a proxy for the pre-selection repertoire. TCRdb took over this immuneACCESS table, retaining in-frame rearrangements with V and J assigned. Such tables are incomplete; in checked studies, under half of the missing clones stem from an unresolved V gene, and the remainder is unexplained. The V and J calls and clone size are taken from that table; D and trimming were inferred from the DNA. Across this sample there are 350,000 or so clones, with roughly a fifth seen only once. Under 0.05% of the sample is in the top ten clones.

This clone was counted between two and nine times. The antigen this receptor binds is unknown. No quality values exist for individual bases; no much larger clone is one base distant. A distance of 10 bases separates the germline ends of V and J, which lose 3 bases and 2 bases respectively. The cysteine opens and the phenylalanine closes a CDR3 of 14 amino acids. The DNA shown is the 42-base CDR3, in frame from base 1. CDR1 and CDR2, per the germline V gene, are MGHDK and SYGVNS. Each donor gave one peripheral blood draw, averaging approximately 0.12 L, which was collected into heparinised tubes. A BD FACSAria II and a panel including CD45RO, CCR7, CD25, CD127, CD95 and CD27 were used to sort naive, central memory, regulatory and stem cell-like memory CD4+ T cells. All sorted populations exceeded 95% purity. PBMCs were isolated right away by Lymphoprep density gradient centrifugation and were stained directly, without culture. So that batch effects would be minimized, each experiment stained and sorted samples in pairs, pairing one healthy donor with one patient.

The specimen sequenced was naive CD4+ T cells from blood. Sample cell subset or site, as interpreted from the label and publication: true naive CD4+ T cells. This TCR was sampled from a young woman in good health. The sequence joins TRBV25-1 to TRBJ1-2; TRBD1 is possibly the D segment (6 matching bases). The DNA sequence follows: TGTGCCAGCAGTGATCTTGACAGGAACTATGGCTACACCTTC. This encodes CASSDLDRNYGYTF.